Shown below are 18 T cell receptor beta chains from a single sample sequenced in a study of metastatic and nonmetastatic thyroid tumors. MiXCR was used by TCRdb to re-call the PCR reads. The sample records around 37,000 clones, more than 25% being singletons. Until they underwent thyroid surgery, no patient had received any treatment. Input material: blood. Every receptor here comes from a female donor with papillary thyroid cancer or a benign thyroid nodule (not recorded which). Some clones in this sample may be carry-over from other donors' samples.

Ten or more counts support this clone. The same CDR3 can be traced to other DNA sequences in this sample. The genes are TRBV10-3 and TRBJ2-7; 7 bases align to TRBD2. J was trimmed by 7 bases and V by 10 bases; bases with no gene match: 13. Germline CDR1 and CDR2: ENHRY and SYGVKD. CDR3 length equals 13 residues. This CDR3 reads CATSGSGRGEQYF. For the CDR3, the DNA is TGTGCCACCTCGGGCAGCGGGCGGGGGGAGCAGTACTTC.

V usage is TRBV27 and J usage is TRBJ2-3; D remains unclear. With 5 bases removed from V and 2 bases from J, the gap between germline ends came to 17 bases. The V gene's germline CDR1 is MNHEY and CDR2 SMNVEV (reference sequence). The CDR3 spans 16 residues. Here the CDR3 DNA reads TGTGCCAGCAGTCGACTTGTAGTATTGATCACAGATACGCAGTATTTT. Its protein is CASSRLVVLITDTQYF.

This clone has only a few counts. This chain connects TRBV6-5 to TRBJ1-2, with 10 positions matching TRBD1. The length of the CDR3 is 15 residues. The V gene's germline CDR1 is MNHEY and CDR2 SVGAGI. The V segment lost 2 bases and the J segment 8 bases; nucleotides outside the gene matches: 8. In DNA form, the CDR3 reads TGTGCCAGCAGTTACCGTGGGACAGGGGTGTGGGGCTACACCTTC. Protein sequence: CASSYRGTGVWGYTF.

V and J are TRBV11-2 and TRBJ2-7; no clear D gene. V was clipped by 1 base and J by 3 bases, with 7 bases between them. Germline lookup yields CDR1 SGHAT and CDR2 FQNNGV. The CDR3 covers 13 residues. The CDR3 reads CASSLVADYEQYV. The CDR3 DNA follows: TGTGCCAGCAGCTTAGTGGCGGACTACGAGCAGTACGTC.

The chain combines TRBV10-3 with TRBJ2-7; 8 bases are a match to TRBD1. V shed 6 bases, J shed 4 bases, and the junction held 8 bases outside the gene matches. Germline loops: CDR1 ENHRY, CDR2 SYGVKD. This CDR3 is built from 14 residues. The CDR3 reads CAIRPDRGLYEQYF. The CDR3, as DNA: TGTGCCATCAGACCCGACAGGGGACTGTACGAGCAGTACTTC.

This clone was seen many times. CDR3 DNA sequence: TGCAGTGCCCATCGACAGGGGCCATACAATGAGCAGTTCTTC. Residues: CSAHRQGPYNEQFF. The chain has TRBV20-1 and TRBJ2-1; TRBD1 matches at 8 bases. The CDR3 loop spans 14 amino acids. The V gene's germline CDR1 is DFQATT and CDR2 SNEGSKA (reference sequence). V dropped 6 bases and J dropped 4; count of bases not matched to a gene: 8.

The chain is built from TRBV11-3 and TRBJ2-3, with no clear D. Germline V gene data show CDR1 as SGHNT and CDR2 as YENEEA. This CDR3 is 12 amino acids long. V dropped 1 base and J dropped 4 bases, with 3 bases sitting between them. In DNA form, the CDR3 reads TGTGCCAGCAGCTTAGTCCCAGATACGCAGTATTTT. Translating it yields CASSLVPDTQYF.

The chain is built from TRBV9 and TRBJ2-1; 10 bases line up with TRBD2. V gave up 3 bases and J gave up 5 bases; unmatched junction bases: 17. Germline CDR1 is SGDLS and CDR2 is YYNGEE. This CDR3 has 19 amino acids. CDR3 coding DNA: TGTGCCAGCAGCGCCCGTTCTGGGACTAGCGTGATGGCCCACAATGAGCAGTTCTTC. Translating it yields CASSARSGTSVMAHNEQFF.

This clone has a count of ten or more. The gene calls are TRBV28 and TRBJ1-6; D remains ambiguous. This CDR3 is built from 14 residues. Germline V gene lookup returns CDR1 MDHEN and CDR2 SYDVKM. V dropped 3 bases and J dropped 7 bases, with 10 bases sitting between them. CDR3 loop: CASSFWVENSPLHF. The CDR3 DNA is TGTGCCAGCAGTTTCTGGGTAGAGAATTCACCCCTCCACTTT.

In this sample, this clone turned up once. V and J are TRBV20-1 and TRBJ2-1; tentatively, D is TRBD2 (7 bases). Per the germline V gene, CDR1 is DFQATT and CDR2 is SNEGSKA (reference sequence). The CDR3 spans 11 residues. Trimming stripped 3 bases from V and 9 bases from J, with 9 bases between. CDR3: CSASRGGEQFF. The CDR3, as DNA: TGCAGTGCTAGTAGGGGGGGTGAGCAGTTCTTC.

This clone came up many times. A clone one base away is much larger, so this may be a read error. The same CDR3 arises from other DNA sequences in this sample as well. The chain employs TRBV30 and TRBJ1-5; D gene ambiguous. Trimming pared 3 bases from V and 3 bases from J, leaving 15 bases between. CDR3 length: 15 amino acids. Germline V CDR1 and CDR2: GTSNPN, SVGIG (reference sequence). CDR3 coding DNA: TGTGCCTGGAGCTCTTCTGCCGGAGACAATCAGCCCCAGCATTTT. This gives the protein CAWSSSAGDNQPQHF.

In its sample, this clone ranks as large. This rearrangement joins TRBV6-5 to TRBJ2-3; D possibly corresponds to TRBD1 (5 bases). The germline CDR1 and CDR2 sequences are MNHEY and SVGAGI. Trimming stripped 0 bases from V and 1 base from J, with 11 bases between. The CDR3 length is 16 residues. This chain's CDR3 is CASSYSPSTGTDTQYF. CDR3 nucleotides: TGTGCCAGCAGTTACTCACCATCGACAGGCACAGATACGCAGTATTTT.

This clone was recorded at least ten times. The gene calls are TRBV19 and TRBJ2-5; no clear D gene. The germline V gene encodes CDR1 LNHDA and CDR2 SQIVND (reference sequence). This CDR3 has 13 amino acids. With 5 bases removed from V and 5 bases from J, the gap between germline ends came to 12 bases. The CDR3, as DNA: TGTGCCAGTAGTCCAGAGACTGCGGAGACCCAGTACTTC. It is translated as CASSPETAETQYF.

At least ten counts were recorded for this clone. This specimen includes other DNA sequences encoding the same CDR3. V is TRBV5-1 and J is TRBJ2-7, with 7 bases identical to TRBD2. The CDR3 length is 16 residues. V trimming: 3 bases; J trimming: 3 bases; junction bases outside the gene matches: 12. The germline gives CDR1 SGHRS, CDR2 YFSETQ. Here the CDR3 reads CASSSGGGGAYYEQYF. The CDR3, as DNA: TGCGCCAGCAGCTCGGGCGGGGGTGGTGCATACTACGAGCAGTACTTC.

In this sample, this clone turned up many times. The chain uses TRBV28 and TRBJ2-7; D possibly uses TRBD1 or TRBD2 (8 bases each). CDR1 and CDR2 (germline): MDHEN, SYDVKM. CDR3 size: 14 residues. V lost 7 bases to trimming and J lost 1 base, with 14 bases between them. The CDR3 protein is CASIGGDRSYEQYF. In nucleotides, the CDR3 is TGTGCCAGCATCGGGGGGGACAGGTCCTACGAGCAGTACTTC. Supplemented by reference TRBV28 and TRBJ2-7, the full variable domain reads DVKVTQSSRYLVKRTGEKVFLECVQDMDHENMFWYRQDPGLGLRLIYFSYDVKMKEKGDIPEGYSVSREKKERFSLILESASTNQTSMYLCASIGGDRSYEQYFGPGTRLTVT.

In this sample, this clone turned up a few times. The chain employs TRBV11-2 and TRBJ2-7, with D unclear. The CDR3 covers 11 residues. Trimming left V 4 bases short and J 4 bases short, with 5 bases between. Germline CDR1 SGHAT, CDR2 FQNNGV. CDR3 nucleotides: TGTGCCAGCAGCTATGATTACGAGCAGTACTTC. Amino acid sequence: CASSYDYEQYF.

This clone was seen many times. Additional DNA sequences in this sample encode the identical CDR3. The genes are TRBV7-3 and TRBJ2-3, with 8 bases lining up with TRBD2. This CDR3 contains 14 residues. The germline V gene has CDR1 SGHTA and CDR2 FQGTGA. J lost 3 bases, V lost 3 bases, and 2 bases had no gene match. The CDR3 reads CASSFGLATDTQYF. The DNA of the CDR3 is TGTGCCAGCAGCTTCGGACTAGCAACAGATACGCAGTATTTT.

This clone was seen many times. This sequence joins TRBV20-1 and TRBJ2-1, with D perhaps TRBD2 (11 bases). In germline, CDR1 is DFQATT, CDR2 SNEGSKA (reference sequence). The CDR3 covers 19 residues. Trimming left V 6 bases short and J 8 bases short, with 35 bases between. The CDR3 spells CSADNRQGALLAGGDEQFF. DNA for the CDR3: TGCAGTGCCGACAATCGACAGGGGGCTCTTCTAGCGGGAGGTGATGAGCAGTTCTTC.